This T cell receptor (beta chain) was documented in a study of T cells after yellow fever vaccination. Study observations and caveats: Clonotypes shared by both compartments, CD4 and CD8, made up a small share. Within FACS-sorted repertoires, abundant clonotypes contaminating from the bulk population could be present. When the response was secondary, it was weaker but reached its peak faster, day 5 versus 15.

CDR1 and CDR2 from the germline V gene are SQVTM and ANQGSEA. The CDR3 runs to 12 residues. V lost 4 bases, J lost 4 bases, and 10 bases lay in between. This clonotype was counted many times. Its antigen is still unknown. Generation of TCR cDNA used 5'RACE template switching (which added a universal primer site and UMIs). TCRdb ran MiXCR on the 5' RACE reads and lists one entry per CDR3 protein. This sample carries some 250,000 distinct CDR3 sequences, about 3.5% of them seen once, and the ten largest clones take around 20%. The origin of this receptor is a young man who received the YFV17D yellow fever vaccine. The V gene is TRBV29-1, the J gene TRBJ2-5; D is uncertain. The sequencing here drew on PBMCs, taken 15 days after the yellow fever booster vaccination. The CDR3 coding sequence is TGCAGCGTTGGTCCCGAGTCAGAGACCCAGTACTTC. Protein product: CSVGPESETQYF.